The TCR beta chain described here comes from a study of blood T cell repertoires in COVID-19. The overall study: Samples of COVID-19 (acute and convalescent) were obtained from the United States, Italy and Spain. From T cells, B-cell-depleted T cells, or PBMCs came the material, which was cDNA or gDNA.

Per the study methods: Estimation of nucleated cell counts relied on the amplification of reference gene primers. Libraries were prepared by immunoSEQ multiplex PCR; TCRdb keeps only in-frame clonotypes and omits some of them. V, J and clone size are taken as reported in that table, and D and trimming were inferred from the DNA itself. The sample contains roughly 150,000 clones, about 88% of which appear only once. Germline assignment: CDR1 SGHRS and CDR2 YFSETQ. The CDR3 has 16 amino acids. The V and J ends lost 0 bases and 8 bases respectively, with 17 bases between them. In Seattle, patients joined the study during active infection and were tracked longitudinally.

The chain has TRBV5-1 and TRBJ1-4, with D possibly being TRBD1 (6 bases). Sequenced: peripheral blood. The sequence came from a woman of 80 years or more with COVID-19, enrolled during active disease. Written as DNA, the CDR3 is TGCGCCAGCAGCTTGGCGCCCCAGGGGTCGGGCGAAAAACTGTTTTTT. It translates to CASSLAPQGSGEKLFF.